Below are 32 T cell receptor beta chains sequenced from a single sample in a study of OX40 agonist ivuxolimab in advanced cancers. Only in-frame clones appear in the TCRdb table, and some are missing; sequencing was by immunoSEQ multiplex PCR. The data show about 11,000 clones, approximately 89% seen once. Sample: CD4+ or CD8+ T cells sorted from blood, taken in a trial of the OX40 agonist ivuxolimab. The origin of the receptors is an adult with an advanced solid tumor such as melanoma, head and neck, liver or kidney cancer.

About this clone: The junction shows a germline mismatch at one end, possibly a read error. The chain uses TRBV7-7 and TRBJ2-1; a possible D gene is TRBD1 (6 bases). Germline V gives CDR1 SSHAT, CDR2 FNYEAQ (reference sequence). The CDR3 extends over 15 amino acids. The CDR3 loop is CASSYRDTPYNEQFF. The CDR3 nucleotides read TGTGCTAGCAGCTACCGGGACACCCCCTACAATGAGCAGTTCTTC.

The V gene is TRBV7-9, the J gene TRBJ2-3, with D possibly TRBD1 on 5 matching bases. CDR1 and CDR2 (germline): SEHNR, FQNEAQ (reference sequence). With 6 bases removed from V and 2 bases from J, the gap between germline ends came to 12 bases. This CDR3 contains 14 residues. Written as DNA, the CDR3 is TGTGCCAGCAGTGCGGACACGAACACAGATACGCAGTATTTT. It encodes CASSADTNTDTQYF. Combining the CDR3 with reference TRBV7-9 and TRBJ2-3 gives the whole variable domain DTGVSQNPRHKITKRGQNVTFRCDPISEHNRLYWYRQTLGQGPEFLTYFQNEAQLEKSRLLSDRFSAERPKGSFSTLEIQRTEQGDSAMYLCASSADTNTDTQYFGPGTRLTVL.

The CDR3 DNA reads as TGTGCCAGCAGTTTAGCCGCTATTAGCACAGATACGCAGTATTTT. This translates into CASSLAAISTDTQYF. The chain carries TRBV27 and TRBJ2-3, with D unresolved. The ends were cut back, 2 bases at V and 0 bases at J, with 9 bases in the middle. Germline CDR1 reads MNHEY; CDR2 reads SMNVEV (reference sequence). This CDR3 is 15 amino acids long.

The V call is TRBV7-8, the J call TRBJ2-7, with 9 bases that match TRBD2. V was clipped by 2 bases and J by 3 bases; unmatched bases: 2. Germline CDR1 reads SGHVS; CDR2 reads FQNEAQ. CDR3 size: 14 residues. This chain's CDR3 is CASSLSTSGYEQYF. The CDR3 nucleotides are TGTGCCAGCAGCTTATCGACTAGCGGCTACGAGCAGTACTTC.

This CDR3 is CASSQSGVPSSYEQYF. Written as DNA, the CDR3 is TGTGCCAGCAGCCAATCCGGGGTACCGAGCTCCTACGAGCAGTACTTC. The gene calls are TRBV16 and TRBJ2-7; D is possibly TRBD2 (5 bases). The germline CDR1 and CDR2 sequences are KGHSY and FQNENV. CDR3 length equals 16 residues. Trimming cost V 0 bases and J 0 bases, with 12 bases left between them. Combining the CDR3 with reference TRBV16 and TRBJ2-7 gives the whole variable domain GEEVAQTPKHLVRGEGQKAKLYCAPIKGHSYVFWYQQVLKNEFKFLISFQNENVFDETGMPKERFSAKCLPNSPCSLEIQATKLEDSAVYFCASSQSGVPSSYEQYFGPGTRLTVT.

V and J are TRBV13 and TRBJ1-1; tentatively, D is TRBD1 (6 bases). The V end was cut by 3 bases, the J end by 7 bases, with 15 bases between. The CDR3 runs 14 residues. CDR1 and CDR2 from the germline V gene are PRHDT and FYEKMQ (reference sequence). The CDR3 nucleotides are TGTGCCAGCAGCTTCGCGCAGGGGAGGGGTGAAGCTTTCTTT. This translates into CASSFAQGRGEAFF.

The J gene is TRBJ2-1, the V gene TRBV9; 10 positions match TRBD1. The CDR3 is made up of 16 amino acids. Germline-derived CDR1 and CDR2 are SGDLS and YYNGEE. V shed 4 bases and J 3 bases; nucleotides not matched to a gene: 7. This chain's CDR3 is CASSLLGQGDYNEQFF. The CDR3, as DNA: TGTGCCAGCAGCCTACTCGGACAGGGGGACTACAATGAGCAGTTCTTC.

The CDR3 reads CASSYLSRNFLGEQYF. The DNA of the CDR3 is TGTGCCAGCAGTTACCTCTCGAGGAATTTTCTCGGCGAGCAGTACTTC. The chain employs TRBV27 and TRBJ2-7; D not certain. CDR1 MNHEY and CDR2 SMNVEV come from the germline V gene (reference sequence). The CDR3 runs to 16 residues. Deletions cut 4 bases from V and 6 bases from J, with 22 bases between.

The CDR3 sequence: CASSLSSRGEQYF. CDR3 DNA: TGTGCCAGCAGTTTATCGTCGAGAGGCGAGCAGTACTTC. The chain recombines TRBV27 with TRBJ2-7; D uncertain. The CDR3 has 13 residues. Germline-derived CDR1 and CDR2 are MNHEY and SMNVEV (reference sequence). With 0 bases removed from V and 6 bases from J, the gap between germline ends came to 9 bases.

The CDR3 DNA follows: TGTGCCAGCAGCTTAACTAGGTCCTACGAGCAGTACTTC. Protein: CASSLTRSYEQYF. The chain combines TRBV11-3 with TRBJ2-7; perhaps TRBD2 as D (5 bases). Trimming left V 2 bases short and J 1 base short, with 6 bases between. The CDR3 extends over 13 amino acids. Germline-derived CDR1 and CDR2 are SGHNT and YENEEA.

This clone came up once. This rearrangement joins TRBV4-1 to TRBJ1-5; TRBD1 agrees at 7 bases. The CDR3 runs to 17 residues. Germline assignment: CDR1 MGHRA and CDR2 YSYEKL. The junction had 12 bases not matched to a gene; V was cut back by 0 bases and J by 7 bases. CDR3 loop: CASSQDTTGLIGQPQHF. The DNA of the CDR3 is TGCGCCAGCAGCCAAGATACGACAGGGCTGATAGGACAGCCCCAGCATTTT.

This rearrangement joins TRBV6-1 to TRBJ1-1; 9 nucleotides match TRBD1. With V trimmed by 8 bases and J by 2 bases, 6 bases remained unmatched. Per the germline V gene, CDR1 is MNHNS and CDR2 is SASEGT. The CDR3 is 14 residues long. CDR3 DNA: TGTGCCAGCGAGACAGGGGGGGGCAACACTGAAGCTTTCTTT. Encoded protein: CASETGGGNTEAFF.

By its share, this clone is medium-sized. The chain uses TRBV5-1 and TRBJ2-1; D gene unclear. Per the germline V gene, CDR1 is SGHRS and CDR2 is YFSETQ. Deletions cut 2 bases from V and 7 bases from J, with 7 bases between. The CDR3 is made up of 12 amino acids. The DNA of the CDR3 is TGCGCCAGCAGCTTATCCCAAAATGAGCAGTTCTTC. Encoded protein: CASSLSQNEQFF.

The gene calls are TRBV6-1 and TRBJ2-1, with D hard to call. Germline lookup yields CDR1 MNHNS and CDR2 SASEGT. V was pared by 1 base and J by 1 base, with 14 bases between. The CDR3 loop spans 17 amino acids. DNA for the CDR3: TGTGCCAGCAGTGAAGGGATGGGCGGACCTTCCTACAATGAGCAGTTCTTC. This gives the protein CASSEGMGGPSYNEQFF.

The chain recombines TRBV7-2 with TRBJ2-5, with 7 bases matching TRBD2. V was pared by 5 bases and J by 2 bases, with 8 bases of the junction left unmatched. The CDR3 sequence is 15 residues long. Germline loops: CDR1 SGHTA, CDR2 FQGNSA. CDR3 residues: CASSRRGSGQETQYF. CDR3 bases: TGTGCCAGCAGCCGCCGGGGTAGCGGGCAAGAGACCCAGTACTTC.

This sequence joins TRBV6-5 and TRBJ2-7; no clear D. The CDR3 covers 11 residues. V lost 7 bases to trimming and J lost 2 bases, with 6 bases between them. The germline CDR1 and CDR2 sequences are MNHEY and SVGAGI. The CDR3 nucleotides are TGTGCCAGCACCACAACCTACGAGCAGTACTTC. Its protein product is CASTTTYEQYF.

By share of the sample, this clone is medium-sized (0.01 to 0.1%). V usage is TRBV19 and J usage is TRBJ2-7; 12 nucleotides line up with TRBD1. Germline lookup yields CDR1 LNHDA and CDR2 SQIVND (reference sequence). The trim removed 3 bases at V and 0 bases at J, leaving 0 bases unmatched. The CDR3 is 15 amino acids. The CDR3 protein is CASSMGQGASYEQYF. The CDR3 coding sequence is TGTGCCAGTAGTATGGGACAGGGGGCCTCCTACGAGCAGTACTTC.

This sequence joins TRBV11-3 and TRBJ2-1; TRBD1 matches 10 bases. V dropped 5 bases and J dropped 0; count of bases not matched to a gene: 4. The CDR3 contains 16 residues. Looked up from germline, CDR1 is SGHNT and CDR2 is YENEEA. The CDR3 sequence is CASSPWTGGSYNEQFF. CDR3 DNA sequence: TGTGCCAGCAGCCCCTGGACAGGGGGCTCCTACAATGAGCAGTTCTTC.

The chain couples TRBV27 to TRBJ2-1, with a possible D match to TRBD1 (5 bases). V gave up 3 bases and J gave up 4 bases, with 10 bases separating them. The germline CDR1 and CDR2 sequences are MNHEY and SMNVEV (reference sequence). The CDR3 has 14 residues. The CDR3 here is CASSFNKGYNEQFF. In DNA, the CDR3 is TGTGCCAGCAGTTTCAACAAGGGGTACAATGAGCAGTTCTTC.

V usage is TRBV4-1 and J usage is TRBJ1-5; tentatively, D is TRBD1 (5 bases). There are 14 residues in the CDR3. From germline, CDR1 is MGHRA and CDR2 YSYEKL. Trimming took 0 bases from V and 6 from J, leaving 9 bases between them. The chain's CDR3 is CASSQDQGAQPQHF. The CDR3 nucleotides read TGCGCCAGCAGCCAAGACCAGGGCGCTCAGCCCCAGCATTTT.

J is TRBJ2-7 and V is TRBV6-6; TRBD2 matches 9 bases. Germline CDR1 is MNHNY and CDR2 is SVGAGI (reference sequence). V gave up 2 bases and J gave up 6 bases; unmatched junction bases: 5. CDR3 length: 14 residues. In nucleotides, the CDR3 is TGTGCCAGCAGTTACGTAGCGGGAGATGGCGAGCAGTACTTC. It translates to CASSYVAGDGEQYF.

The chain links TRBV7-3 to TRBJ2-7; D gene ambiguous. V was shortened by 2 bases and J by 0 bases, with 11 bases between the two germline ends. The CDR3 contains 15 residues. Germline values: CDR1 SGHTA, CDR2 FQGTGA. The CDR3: CASSLGSGGSYEQYF. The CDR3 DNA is TGTGCCAGCAGCTTAGGTAGTGGCGGCTCCTACGAGCAGTACTTC.

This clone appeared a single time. As DNA, the CDR3 is TGTGCCAGAAGCTTGTCCGGGGACAGGGGGGCTTTCTTT. Protein: CARSLSGDRGAFF. V gene TRBV5-3 combines with J gene TRBJ1-1; TRBD1 aligns across 11 bases. TRBV5-3 is an ORF for which the function is uncertain. This CDR3 has 13 residues. Trimming removed 1 base from V and 11 bases from J; junction bases left unmatched: 4.

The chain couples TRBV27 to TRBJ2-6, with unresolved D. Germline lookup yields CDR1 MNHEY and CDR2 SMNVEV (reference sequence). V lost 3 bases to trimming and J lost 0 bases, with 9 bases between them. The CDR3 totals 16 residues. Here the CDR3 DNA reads TGTGCCAGCAGTTTGTACTCTACCTCTGGGGCCAACGTCCTGACTTTC. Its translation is CASSLYSTSGANVLTF.

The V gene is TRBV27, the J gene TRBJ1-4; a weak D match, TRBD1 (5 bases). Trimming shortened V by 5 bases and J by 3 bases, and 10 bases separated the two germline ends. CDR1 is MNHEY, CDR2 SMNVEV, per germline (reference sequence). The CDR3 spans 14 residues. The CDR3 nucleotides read TGTGCCAGCAGTGAAGCAGGGCCTAATGAAAAACTGTTTTTT. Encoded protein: CASSEAGPNEKLFF.

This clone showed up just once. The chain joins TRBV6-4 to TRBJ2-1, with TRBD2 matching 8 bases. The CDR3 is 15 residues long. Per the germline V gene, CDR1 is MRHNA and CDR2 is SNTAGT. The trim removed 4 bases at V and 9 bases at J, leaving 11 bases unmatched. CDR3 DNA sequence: TGTGCCAGCAGTGGTTCAACTAGCGGAGCATTTGAGCAGTTCTTC. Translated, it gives CASSGSTSGAFEQFF.

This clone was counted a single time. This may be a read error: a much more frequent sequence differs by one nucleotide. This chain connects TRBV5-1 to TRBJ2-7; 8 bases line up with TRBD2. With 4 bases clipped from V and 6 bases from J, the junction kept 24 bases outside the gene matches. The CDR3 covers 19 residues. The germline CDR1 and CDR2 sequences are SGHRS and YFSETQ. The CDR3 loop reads CASSAGRGGSGTGAREQYF. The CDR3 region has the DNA TGCGCCAGCAGCGCCGGCCGGGGGGGTTCCGGGACGGGGGCCCGCGAGCAGTACTTC.

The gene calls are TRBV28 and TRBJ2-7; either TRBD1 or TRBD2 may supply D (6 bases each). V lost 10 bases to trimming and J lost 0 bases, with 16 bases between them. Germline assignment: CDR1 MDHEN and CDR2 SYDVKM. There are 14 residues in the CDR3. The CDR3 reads CATHPRGGSYEQYF. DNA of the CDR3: TGTGCCACCCACCCCAGGGGAGGCTCCTACGAGCAGTACTTC. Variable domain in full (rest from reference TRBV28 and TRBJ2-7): DVKVTQSSRYLVKRTGEKVFLECVQDMDHENMFWYRQDPGLGLRLIYFSYDVKMKEKGDIPEGYSVSREKKERFSLILESASTNQTSMYLCATHPRGGSYEQYFGPGTRLTVT.

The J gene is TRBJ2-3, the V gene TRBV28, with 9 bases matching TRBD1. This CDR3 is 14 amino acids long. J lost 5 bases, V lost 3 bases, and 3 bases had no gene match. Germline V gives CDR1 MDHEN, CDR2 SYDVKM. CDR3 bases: TGTGCCAGCAGTTTCGACAGGGGGATAGATACGCAGTATTTT. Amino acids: CASSFDRGIDTQYF.

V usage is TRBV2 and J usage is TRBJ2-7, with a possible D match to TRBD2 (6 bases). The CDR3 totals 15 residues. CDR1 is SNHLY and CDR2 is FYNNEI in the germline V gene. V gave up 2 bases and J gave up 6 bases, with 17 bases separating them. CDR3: CASSEPDGGEAEQYF. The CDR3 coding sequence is TGTGCCAGCAGTGAACCCGATGGAGGGGAGGCCGAGCAGTACTTC.

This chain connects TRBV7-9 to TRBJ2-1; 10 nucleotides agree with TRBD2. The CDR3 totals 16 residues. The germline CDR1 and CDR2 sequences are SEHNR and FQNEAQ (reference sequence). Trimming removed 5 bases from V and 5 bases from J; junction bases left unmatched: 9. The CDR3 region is CASSPGTSEWNNEQFF. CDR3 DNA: TGTGCCAGCAGCCCGGGGACTAGCGAATGGAACAATGAGCAGTTCTTC.

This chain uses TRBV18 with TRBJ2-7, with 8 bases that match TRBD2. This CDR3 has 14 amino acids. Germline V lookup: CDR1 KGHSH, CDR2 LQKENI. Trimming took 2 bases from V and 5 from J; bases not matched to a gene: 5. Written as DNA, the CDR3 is TGTGCCAGCTCACCAAGGACTAGCAGGGACGAGCAGTACTTC. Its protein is CASSPRTSRDEQYF.